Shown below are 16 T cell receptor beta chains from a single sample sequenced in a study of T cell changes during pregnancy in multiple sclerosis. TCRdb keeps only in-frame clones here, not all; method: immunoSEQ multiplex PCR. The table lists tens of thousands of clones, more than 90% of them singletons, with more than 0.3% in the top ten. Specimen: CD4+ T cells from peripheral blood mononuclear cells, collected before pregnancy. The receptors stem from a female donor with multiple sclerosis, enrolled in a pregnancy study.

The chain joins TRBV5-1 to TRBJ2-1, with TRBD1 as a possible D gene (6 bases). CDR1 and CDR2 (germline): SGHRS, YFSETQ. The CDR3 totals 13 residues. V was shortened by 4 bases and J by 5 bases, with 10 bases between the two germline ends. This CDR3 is CASSIGQNNEQFF. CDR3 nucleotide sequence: TGCGCCAGCAGCATCGGACAGAACAATGAGCAGTTCTTC.

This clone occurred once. The CDR3 is CASSFRRGGETQYF. CDR3 sequence (DNA): TGTGCCAGCAGTTTCAGAAGGGGCGGAGAGACCCAGTACTTC. The rearrangement uses TRBV27 and TRBJ2-5; D possibly corresponds to TRBD1 (5 bases). V was clipped by 3 bases and J by 4 bases, with 12 bases between them. This CDR3 is 14 amino acids long. Germline CDR1 reads MNHEY; CDR2 reads SMNVEV (reference sequence).

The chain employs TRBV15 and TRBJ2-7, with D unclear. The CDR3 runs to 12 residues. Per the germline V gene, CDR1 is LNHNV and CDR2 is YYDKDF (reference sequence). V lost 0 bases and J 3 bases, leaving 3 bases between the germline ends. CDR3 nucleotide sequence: TGTGCCACCAGCAGAGATCGCTACGAGCAGTACTTC. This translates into CATSRDRYEQYF.

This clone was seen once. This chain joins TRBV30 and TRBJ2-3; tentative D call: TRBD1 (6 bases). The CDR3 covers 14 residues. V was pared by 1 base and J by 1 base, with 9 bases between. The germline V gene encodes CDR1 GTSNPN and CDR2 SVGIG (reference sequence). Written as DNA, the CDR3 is TGTGCCTGGAGTGGGGACACCCGCACAGATACGCAGTATTTT. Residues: CAWSGDTRTDTQYF.

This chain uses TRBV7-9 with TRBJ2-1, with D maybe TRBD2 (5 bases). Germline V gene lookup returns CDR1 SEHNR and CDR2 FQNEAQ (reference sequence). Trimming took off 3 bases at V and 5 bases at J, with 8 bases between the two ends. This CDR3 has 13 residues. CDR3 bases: TGTGCCAGCAGCTTTGACTACAACAATGAGCAGTTCTTC. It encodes CASSFDYNNEQFF. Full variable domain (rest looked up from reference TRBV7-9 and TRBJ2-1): DTGVSQNPRHKITKRGQNVTFRCDPISEHNRLYWYRQTLGQGPEFLTYFQNEAQLEKSRLLSDRFSAERPKGSFSTLEIQRTEQGDSAMYLCASSFDYNNEQFFGPGTRLTVL.

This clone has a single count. CDR3 nucleotide sequence: TGTGCCAGCAGCGTCGGACTAGCGGGAGGGCTTAACAATGAGCAGTTCTTC. Translating it yields CASSVGLAGGLNNEQFF. The rearrangement joins TRBV11-3 to TRBJ2-1; 15 bases fit TRBD2. Germline V CDR1 and CDR2: SGHNT, YENEEA. The V gene end was trimmed by 5 bases and the J gene end by 5 bases; junction bases not matched to a gene: 7. The CDR3 is 17 amino acids.

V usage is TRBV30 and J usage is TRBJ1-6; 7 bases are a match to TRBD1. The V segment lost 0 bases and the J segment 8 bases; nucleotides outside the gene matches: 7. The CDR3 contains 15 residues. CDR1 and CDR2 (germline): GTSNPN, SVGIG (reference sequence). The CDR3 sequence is CAWSVHRQGYSPLHF. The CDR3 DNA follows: TGTGCCTGGAGTGTACATCGACAGGGATATTCACCCCTCCACTTT.

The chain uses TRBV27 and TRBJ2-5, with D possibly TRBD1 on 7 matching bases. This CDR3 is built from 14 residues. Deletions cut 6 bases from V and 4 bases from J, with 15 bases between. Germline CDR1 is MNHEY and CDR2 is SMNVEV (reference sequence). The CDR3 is CASRVAGGRETQYF. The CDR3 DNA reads TGTGCCAGCAGGGTAGCAGGGGGGAGAGAGACCCAGTACTTC.

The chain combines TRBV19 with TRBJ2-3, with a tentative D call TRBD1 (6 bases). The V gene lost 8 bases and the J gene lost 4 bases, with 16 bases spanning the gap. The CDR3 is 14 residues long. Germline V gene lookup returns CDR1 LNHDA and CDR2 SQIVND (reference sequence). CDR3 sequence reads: CASQGWRKSDTQYF. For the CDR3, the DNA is TGTGCCAGTCAGGGGTGGAGGAAGTCAGATACGCAGTATTTT.

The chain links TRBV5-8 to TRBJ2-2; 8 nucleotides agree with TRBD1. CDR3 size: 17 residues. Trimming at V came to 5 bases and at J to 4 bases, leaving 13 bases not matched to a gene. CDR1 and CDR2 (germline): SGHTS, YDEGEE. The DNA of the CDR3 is TGTGCCAGCAGGGACAGGGAACGGTCACGATTCACCGGGGAGCTGTTTTTT. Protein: CASRDRERSRFTGELFF.

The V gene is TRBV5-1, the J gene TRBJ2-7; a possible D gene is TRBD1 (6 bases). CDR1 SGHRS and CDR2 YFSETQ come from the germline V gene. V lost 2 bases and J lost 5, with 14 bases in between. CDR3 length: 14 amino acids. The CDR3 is CASSFGQGMDEQYF. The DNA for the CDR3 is TGCGCCAGCAGCTTTGGGCAGGGGATGGACGAGCAGTACTTC.

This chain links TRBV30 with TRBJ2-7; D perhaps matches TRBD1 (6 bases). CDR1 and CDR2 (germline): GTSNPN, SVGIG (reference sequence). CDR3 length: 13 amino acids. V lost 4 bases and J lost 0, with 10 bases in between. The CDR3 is CAWIGQYSYEQYF. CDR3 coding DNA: TGTGCCTGGATAGGACAGTACTCCTACGAGCAGTACTTC.

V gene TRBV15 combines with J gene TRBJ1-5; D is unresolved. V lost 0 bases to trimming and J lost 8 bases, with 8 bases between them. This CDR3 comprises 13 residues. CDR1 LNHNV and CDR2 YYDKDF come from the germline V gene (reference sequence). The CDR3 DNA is TGTGCCACCAGCAGAGATAACGGGGAGCCCCAGCATTTT. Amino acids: CATSRDNGEPQHF.

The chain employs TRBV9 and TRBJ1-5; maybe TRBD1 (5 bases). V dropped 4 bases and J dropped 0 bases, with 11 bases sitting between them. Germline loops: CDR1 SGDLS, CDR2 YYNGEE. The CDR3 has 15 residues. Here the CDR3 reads CASSFDSSSNQPQHF. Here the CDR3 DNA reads TGTGCCAGCAGCTTTGACAGCAGTAGCAATCAGCCCCAGCATTTT.

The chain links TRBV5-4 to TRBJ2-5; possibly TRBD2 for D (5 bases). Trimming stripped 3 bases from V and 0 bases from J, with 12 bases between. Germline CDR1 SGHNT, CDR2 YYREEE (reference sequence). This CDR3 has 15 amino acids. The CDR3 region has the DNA TGTGCCAGCAGCTCGTCGTGGGAGTACCAAGAGACCCAGTACTTC. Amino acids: CASSSSWEYQETQYF.

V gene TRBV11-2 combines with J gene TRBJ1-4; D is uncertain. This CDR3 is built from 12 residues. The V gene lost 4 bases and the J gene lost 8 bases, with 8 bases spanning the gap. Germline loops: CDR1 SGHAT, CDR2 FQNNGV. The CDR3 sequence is CASSSGAEKLFF. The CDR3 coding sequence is TGTGCCAGCAGCTCCGGAGCCGAAAAACTGTTTTTT.